A single sample is the source of the 18 T cell receptor beta chains below, sequenced in a study of shared clonotypes between healthy human individuals. Method: immunoSEQ multiplex PCR; TCRdb's copy keeps in-frame clones and lacks some. The table shows about 470,000 clones, with around 79% occurring only once. Material for sequencing was PBMCs. These receptors originate from a middle-aged woman in good health. Some clones in this sample may be carry-over from other donors' samples.

The rearrangement uses TRBV18 and TRBJ2-7, with 12 bases fitting TRBD2. The CDR3 contains 15 residues. The V gene end was trimmed by 3 bases and the J gene end by 9 bases; junction bases not matched to a gene: 9. Germline CDR1 reads KGHSH; CDR2 reads LQKENI. The CDR3 reads CASSPRTSGVGVQYF. The CDR3 nucleotides are TGTGCCAGCTCACCGAGGACTAGCGGGGTAGGGGTGCAGTACTTC.

This chain connects TRBV30 to TRBJ2-2, with 15 nucleotides matching TRBD2. This CDR3 is 15 amino acids long. Germline CDR1 and CDR2: GTSNPN and SVGIG (reference sequence). The V gene end was trimmed by 5 bases and the J gene end by 8 bases; junction bases not matched to a gene: 6. The CDR3 nucleotides are TGTGCCTGGGACGGACTAGCGGGAGGGCTTGGGGAGCTGTTTTTT. Protein sequence: CAWDGLAGGLGELFF.

V gene TRBV7-6 combines with J gene TRBJ1-3; possible D gene TRBD1, 5 bases. This CDR3 contains 15 residues. Trimming removed 6 bases at V and 0 bases at J, with 12 bases between. CDR1 is SGHVS, CDR2 FNYEAQ, per germline. CDR3 bases: TGTGCCAGCAGTAGGGTGGGGGGCTCTGGAAACACCATATATTTT. This encodes CASSRVGGSGNTIYF.

V and J are TRBV7-6 and TRBJ2-7; maybe TRBD1 (5 bases). The germline V gene has CDR1 SGHVS and CDR2 FNYEAQ. V dropped 2 bases and J dropped 2 bases, with 10 bases sitting between them. The CDR3 loop spans 14 amino acids. The CDR3 coding sequence is TGTGCCAGCAGCTTATTAACAGGACCCTACGAGCAGTACTTC. Translation: CASSLLTGPYEQYF.

This clone came up once. The chain uses TRBV7-2 and TRBJ1-2, with D possibly TRBD1 on 6 matching bases. Germline V CDR1 and CDR2: SGHTA, FQGNSA. The CDR3 totals 12 residues. Between the trimmed V and J ends, which lost 5 bases and 5 bases, there was a span of 9 bases. The CDR3 region is CASSIQGYGYTF. CDR3 DNA sequence: TGTGCCAGCAGCATACAGGGTTATGGCTACACCTTC.

The rearrangement links TRBV11-2 to TRBJ2-7; weak D call: TRBD1 (5 bases). Trimming stripped 2 bases from V and 0 bases from J, with 11 bases between. The CDR3 has 15 amino acids. Germline values: CDR1 SGHAT, CDR2 FQNNGV. This CDR3 reads CASSLSTGNSYEQYF. The CDR3 nucleotides are TGTGCCAGCAGCTTATCAACAGGAAACTCCTACGAGCAGTACTTC.

The chain joins TRBV7-9 to TRBJ2-7; the D gene is possibly TRBD1 (5 bases). From germline, CDR1 is SEHNR and CDR2 FQNEAQ (reference sequence). V was trimmed by 4 bases and J by 1 base, leaving 11 bases between them. The CDR3 runs 14 residues. This CDR3 reads CASSSTRQSYEQYF. In DNA, the CDR3 is TGTGCCAGCAGCTCAACACGACAGTCCTACGAGCAGTACTTC.

The gene calls are TRBV27 and TRBJ2-3, with 9 bases aligning to TRBD1. CDR3 length: 14 amino acids. Trimming at V came to 0 bases and at J to 8 bases, leaving 3 bases not matched to a gene. Germline CDR1 reads MNHEY; CDR2 reads SMNVEV (reference sequence). The CDR3 reads CASSLSGTGPTQYF. CDR3 DNA: TGTGCCAGCAGTTTATCCGGGACAGGGCCTACGCAGTATTTT.

The J gene is TRBJ2-2, the V gene TRBV6-6; 10 bases fit TRBD2. The CDR3 loop spans 13 amino acids. J gave up 3 bases and V 11 bases, and 3 bases lay outside the gene matches. Germline V CDR1 and CDR2: MNHNY, SVGAGI (reference sequence). This CDR3 is CASGTSDTGELFF. The CDR3 region has the DNA TGTGCCTCCGGGACTAGCGACACCGGGGAGCTGTTTTTT.

This chain uses TRBV4-1 with TRBJ2-3; D is unresolved. This CDR3 spans 16 amino acids. Trimming took 0 bases from V and 5 from J, leaving 15 bases between them. Per the germline V gene, CDR1 is MGHRA and CDR2 is YSYEKL. Written as DNA, the CDR3 is TGCGCCAGCAGCCAAGAGGTGGCGGCTCTCGGAGATACGCAGTATTTT. It specifies CASSQEVAALGDTQYF.

The CDR3: CASSAGNSNQPQHF. CDR3 coding DNA: TGTGCCAGCAGTGCAGGTAATAGCAATCAGCCCCAGCATTTT. The chain carries TRBV2 and TRBJ1-5, with no clear D. V gave up 4 bases and J gave up 0 bases, with 7 bases separating them. This CDR3 comprises 14 residues. Germline V CDR1 and CDR2: SNHLY, FYNNEI.

The chain uses TRBV4-3 and TRBJ2-1; 8 nucleotides line up with TRBD2. V lost 1 base and J lost 0; bases outside the gene matches: 2. CDR1 is LGHNA and CDR2 is YSLEER in the germline V gene. The CDR3 is 16 amino acids. CDR3 sequence reads: CASSQGGGNSYNEQFF. The CDR3 nucleotides are TGCGCCAGCAGCCAAGGCGGGGGGAACTCCTACAATGAGCAGTTCTTC.

V usage is TRBV18 and J usage is TRBJ2-4; 7 nucleotides match TRBD1. The CDR3 loop spans 16 amino acids. Germline loops: CDR1 KGHSH, CDR2 LQKENI. The junction had 7 bases not matched to a gene; V was cut back by 5 bases and J by 0 bases. CDR3 loop: CASSATQGIAKNIQYF. CDR3 coding DNA: TGTGCCAGCTCAGCTACACAGGGGATAGCCAAAAACATTCAGTACTTC.

This rearrangement joins TRBV5-4 to TRBJ2-2, with TRBD2 matching over 12 bases. Germline V gene sequence: CDR1 SGHNT, CDR2 YYREEE (reference sequence). The CDR3 has 16 amino acids. J was trimmed by 6 bases and V by 2 bases; bases with no gene match: 5. CDR3 in amino acids: CASSFGLAGRSGELFF. The DNA for the CDR3 is TGTGCCAGCAGCTTCGGACTAGCGGGAAGGTCCGGGGAGCTGTTTTTT.

This clone was recorded a few times. Other DNA sequences in the sample encode the same CDR3. The rearrangement links TRBV19 to TRBJ2-7; D is possibly TRBD1 (6 bases). There are 13 residues in the CDR3. Germline CDR1 LNHDA, CDR2 SQIVND (reference sequence). V was cut by 8 bases and J by 0 bases, with 11 bases left in between. CDR3 DNA sequence: TGTGCCAGTTCCCGGGACATCTCCTACGAGCAGTACTTC. This translates into CASSRDISYEQYF.

This sequence joins TRBV19 and TRBJ2-3; D tentatively reads TRBD1 or TRBD2 (7 bases each). The CDR3 consists of 15 residues. Germline loops: CDR1 LNHDA, CDR2 SQIVND (reference sequence). With 11 bases removed from V and 3 bases from J, the gap between germline ends came to 21 bases. For the CDR3, the DNA is TGTGCCGCGTCAGGGGGATTAGCGGGTACAGATACGCAGTATTTT. This encodes CAASGGLAGTDTQYF. The variable domain in full, completed from reference TRBV19 and TRBJ2-3, reads DGGITQSPKYLFRKEGQNVTLSCEQNLNHDAMYWYRQDPGQGLRLIYYSQIVNDFQKGDIAEGYSVSREKKESFPLTVTSAQKNPTAFYLCAASGGLAGTDTQYFGPGTRLTVL.

This chain connects TRBV2 to TRBJ1-6, with D possibly matching TRBD1 (6 bases). This CDR3 contains 13 residues. With 9 bases removed from V and 9 bases from J, the gap between germline ends came to 15 bases. The germline CDR1 and CDR2 sequences are SNHLY and FYNNEI. CDR3 loop: CARRTAMGSPLHF. As DNA, the CDR3 is TGTGCCAGGCGGACAGCGATGGGTTCACCCCTCCACTTT.

This clone has more than one count but fewer than ten. The rearrangement joins TRBV7-9 to TRBJ1-4, with D possibly TRBD1 on 5 matching bases. V gave up 5 bases and J gave up 12 bases, with 16 bases separating them. The CDR3 sequence is 13 residues long. Germline V gene sequence: CDR1 SEHNR, CDR2 FQNEAQ (reference sequence). The CDR3 protein is CASSAGTPRELFF. CDR3 in DNA: TGTGCCAGCAGCGCCGGGACTCCGCGGGAACTGTTTTTT.